The TCR beta chain under discussion was sequenced for a study of blood T cell repertoires in COVID-19. Overall study context: The samples span acute and convalescent COVID-19 from the United States, Italy and Spain.

This clone was found once. The CDR3 length is 14 residues. V was trimmed by 6 bases and J by 5 bases, leaving 13 bases between them. CDR1 is MNHEY, CDR2 SMNVEV, per germline (reference sequence). Clones were sequenced by immunoSEQ multiplex PCR, and TCRdb holds only the in-frame ones, with some missing. The table records tens of thousands of clones, roughly 90% of them present only once. This rearrangement joins TRBV27 to TRBJ2-2, with D tentatively TRBD1 (6 bases). What was sequenced was peripheral blood. The source is a man aged 50 or older with acute or convalescent COVID-19. The CDR3 reads CASSFPQGTGELFF. For the CDR3, the DNA is TGTGCCAGCAGCTTTCCTCAGGGGACCGGGGAGCTGTTTTTT.